Below are 30 T cell receptor beta chains sequenced from a single sample in a study of Graves' ophthalmopathy and Graves' hyperthyroidism. Amplification of the TCR beta CDR3 regions used RNA transcripts (as template). HTBI primers served in a first-round RT-PCR, which a second-round multiplex PCR followed. One entry per CDR3 protein, called by TCRdb with MiXCR from the multiplex PCR reads. The sample lists roughly 420,000 distinct CDR3 sequences; roughly 21% were seen once. The specimen was peripheral blood. The receptors here all came from a woman in her late teens or twenties with stable Graves' hyperthyroidism.

The table lists this clonotype with many counts. The gene calls are TRBV30 and TRBJ1-1, with 7 bases identical to TRBD1. Germline V gives CDR1 GTSNPN, CDR2 SVGIG (reference sequence). Losses at the gene ends were 7 bases for V and 5 bases for J; bases not matched to a gene: 10. The CDR3 is made up of 13 amino acids. The CDR3 DNA reads TGTGCCTTCGAGGGACAGACTCTGACTGAAGCTTTCTTT. Its translation: CAFEGQTLTEAFF.

This clonotype was seen ten or more times. CDR3 sequence: CASSLSQGYYGYTF. CDR3 in DNA: TGTGCCAGCAGTTTAAGTCAGGGGTACTATGGCTACACCTTC. The rearrangement links TRBV12-3 or TRBV12-4 to TRBJ1-2; D perhaps matches TRBD1 (6 bases). Between the trimmed V and J ends, which lost 2 bases and 3 bases, there was a span of 10 bases. The CDR3 consists of 14 residues.

The sample holds many counts of this clonotype. The chain has TRBV20-1 and TRBJ2-3; D is unresolved. CDR1 and CDR2 (germline): DFQATT, SNEGSKA (reference sequence). The CDR3 has 12 amino acids. V was pared by 1 base and J by 5 bases, with 7 bases between. CDR3 amino acids: CSARGVQDTQYF. Here the CDR3 DNA reads TGCAGTGCTAGAGGGGTCCAAGATACGCAGTATTTT.

The chain links TRBV24-1 to TRBJ1-2; 7 bases are shared with TRBD1. V shed 4 bases and J 8 bases; nucleotides not matched to a gene: 9. This CDR3 spans 14 amino acids. Germline CDR1 KGHDR, CDR2 SFDVKD. This chain's CDR3 is CATSDPRQGGGYTF. CDR3 coding DNA: TGTGCCACCAGTGACCCAAGACAGGGTGGAGGCTACACCTTC.

This clonotype came up many times. This chain links TRBV2 with TRBJ1-1; unclear D gene. This CDR3 has 13 amino acids. The V and J ends lost 6 bases and 2 bases respectively, with 10 bases between them. Looked up from germline, CDR1 is SNHLY and CDR2 is FYNNEI. The CDR3: CASSGDGNTEAFF. The CDR3 nucleotides are TGTGCCAGCAGCGGAGACGGAAACACTGAAGCTTTCTTT.

This clonotype was seen ten or more times. The V and J genes are TRBV20-1 and TRBJ1-2; D not resolved. The CDR3 runs to 14 residues. The germline V and J ends were trimmed by 1 base and 8 bases, with 17 bases remaining between them. The germline V gene encodes CDR1 DFQATT and CDR2 SNEGSKA (reference sequence). CDR3 DNA sequence: TGCAGTGCTAGAGGTTTTGACATGGTCGGGGGCTACACCTTC. Its protein product is CSARGFDMVGGYTF.

This clonotype was seen at least ten times. The chain employs TRBV12-3 or TRBV12-4 and TRBJ2-7; no clear D. The V gene lost 0 bases and the J gene lost 2 bases, with 8 bases spanning the gap. This CDR3 region has 14 residues. CDR3 region: CASSLAGTTYEQYF. The CDR3 coding sequence is TGTGCCAGCAGTTTAGCAGGAACCACCTACGAGCAGTACTTC.

This clonotype was observed many times. This chain connects TRBV2 to TRBJ1-2; D is possibly TRBD1 (6 bases). Germline V CDR1 and CDR2: SNHLY, FYNNEI. V was trimmed by 6 bases and J by 4 bases, leaving 18 bases between them. This CDR3 is built from 15 residues. CDR3 in amino acids: CASRGSTGFGYGYTF. As DNA, the CDR3 is TGTGCCAGCAGGGGCTCCACAGGGTTCGGCTATGGCTACACCTTC.

In its sample, this clonotype was seen many times. The J gene is TRBJ2-7, the V gene TRBV6-1; 13 bases line up with TRBD2. V gave up 6 bases and J gave up 3 bases; unmatched junction bases: 11. The CDR3 is 17 residues long. Per germline, CDR1 MNHNS and CDR2 SASEGT. In DNA form, the CDR3 reads TGTGCCAGCAGGAAGGGTCCGGGACTAGCGGGATTCTACGAGCAGTACTTC. Protein sequence: CASRKGPGLAGFYEQYF.

In this sample, this clonotype turned up many times. V usage is TRBV12-3 or TRBV12-4 and J usage is TRBJ2-7; D is perhaps TRBD1 or TRBD2 (5 bases each). The germline V and J ends were trimmed by 2 bases and 2 bases, with 10 bases remaining between them. This CDR3 region has 14 residues. DNA of the CDR3: TGTGCCAGCAGTTTATGGGACCGCGCCTACGAGCAGTACTTC. This sequence encodes CASSLWDRAYEQYF.

This clonotype was detected only a few times. The J gene is TRBJ2-5, the V gene TRBV3-1, with D tentatively TRBD1 or TRBD2 (6 bases each). The V gene's germline CDR1 is LGHDT and CDR2 YNNKEL (reference sequence). Trimming took 0 bases from V and 6 from J, leaving 17 bases between them. The CDR3 has 16 amino acids. The CDR3 sequence is CASSQDWGAPRQTQYF. CDR3 in DNA: TGTGCCAGCAGCCAAGACTGGGGGGCCCCCCGGCAGACCCAGTACTTC.

The table lists this clonotype with many counts. The chain couples TRBV5-1 to TRBJ2-7; the match to TRBD2 covers 9 bases. After removal of 5 bases from V and 7 bases from J, the junction contained 10 bases not matched to a gene. The CDR3 is 14 amino acids. The germline CDR1 and CDR2 sequences are SGHRS and YFSETQ. CDR3 region: CASSVIAGEGEQYF. The CDR3 DNA reads TGCGCCAGCAGTGTAATAGCGGGAGAGGGGGAGCAGTACTTC.

The CDR3 region has the DNA TGCGCCAGCAGCTACCGGGACCCCGAGGCGTATGGCTACACCTTC. It encodes CASSYRDPEAYGYTF. The chain joins TRBV5-1 to TRBJ1-2; TRBD1 is a possible D gene (5 bases). Trimming took off 3 bases at V and 5 bases at J, with 17 bases between the two ends. The CDR3 has 15 residues. Germline values: CDR1 SGHRS, CDR2 YFSETQ.

This sequence joins TRBV28 and TRBJ2-7; 8 nucleotides align to TRBD2. From germline, CDR1 is MDHEN and CDR2 SYDVKM. CDR3 length equals 15 residues. V was pared by 4 bases and J by 1 base, with 6 bases of the junction left unmatched. CDR3 in DNA: TGTGCCAGCAGTTACGGAGCGGGGGTATCCTACGAGCAGTACTTC. This translates into CASSYGAGVSYEQYF. Filled out from reference TRBV28 and TRBJ2-7, the complete variable domain reads DVKVTQSSRYLVKRTGEKVFLECVQDMDHENMFWYRQDPGLGLRLIYFSYDVKMKEKGDIPEGYSVSREKKERFSLILESASTNQTSMYLCASSYGAGVSYEQYFGPGTRLTVT.

This clonotype was picked up many times. The chain has TRBV2 and TRBJ2-5, with D unclear. The germline V and J ends were trimmed by 4 bases and 5 bases, with 5 bases remaining between them. Germline V gene lookup returns CDR1 SNHLY and CDR2 FYNNEI. CDR3 length equals 11 residues. The CDR3 bases are TGTGCCAGCAGTGCCGAGGAGACCCAGTACTTC. This sequence encodes CASSAEETQYF.

This clonotype occurred many times. The junction departs from the called germline gene at one end, perhaps through a read error. The chain combines TRBV6-1 with TRBJ2-6; 8 bases align to TRBD1. The CDR3 is made up of 15 amino acids. Germline V lookup: CDR1 MNHNS, CDR2 SASEGT. The CDR3 DNA follows: TGTGCCAGCGTCGCAGGGGGCGCTGGGGCCAACGTTCTGACTTTC. It translates to CASVAGGAGANVLTF.

This clonotype was detected many times. With a much larger clone just one base away, this may be a read error. The CDR3 DNA reads TGTGCCAGCGGTCTTCATCCTACCGGGGAGCTGTTTTTT. Its translation: CASGLHPTGELFF. The chain recombines TRBV6-1 with TRBJ2-2; D gene unclear. CDR1 and CDR2 from the germline V gene are MNHNS and SASEGT. V dropped 8 bases and J dropped 5 bases, with 12 bases sitting between them. The CDR3 spans 13 residues.

This clonotype was picked up many times. The rearrangement joins TRBV20-1 to TRBJ1-5, with TRBD1 matching over 9 bases. This CDR3 is built from 16 residues. V was clipped by 5 bases and J by 4 bases; unmatched bases: 12. CDR1 DFQATT and CDR2 SNEGSKA come from the germline V gene (reference sequence). The DNA for the CDR3 is TGCAGTGCTGGAAGACCCGGGACAGGGAAGAATCAGCCCCAGCATTTT. Translated: CSAGRPGTGKNQPQHF.

This clonotype was found a few times. The chain recombines TRBV5-1 with TRBJ1-2, with a possible D match to TRBD1 (6 bases). The CDR3 consists of 14 residues. The ends were cut back, 4 bases at V and 2 bases at J, with 12 bases in the middle. Germline V gene lookup returns CDR1 SGHRS and CDR2 YFSETQ. The CDR3 region is CASSPEGGNYGYTF. DNA for the CDR3: TGCGCCAGCAGCCCGGAGGGGGGAAACTATGGCTACACCTTC. Based on the CDR3 plus reference TRBV5-1 and TRBJ1-2, the full variable domain is KAGVTQTPRYLIKTRGQQVTLSCSPISGHRSVSWYQQTPGQGLQFLFEYFSETQRNKGNFPGRFSGRQFSNSRSEMNVSTLELGDSALYLCASSPEGGNYGYTFGSGTRLTVV.

This clonotype was seen many times. The chain employs TRBV20-1 and TRBJ1-5, with D possibly TRBD1 on 5 matching bases. The CDR3 has 18 residues. With 3 bases removed from V and 3 bases from J, the gap between germline ends came to 24 bases. The germline V gene has CDR1 DFQATT and CDR2 SNEGSKA (reference sequence). CDR3 DNA sequence: TGCAGTGCTAGGAATTGGGGGACCCCAGGGCTTTCCAATCAGCCCCAGCATTTT. Its translation: CSARNWGTPGLSNQPQHF.

This clonotype was seen repeatedly, ten times or more. The rearrangement uses TRBV7-8 and TRBJ1-5; D gene unclear. Germline values: CDR1 SGHVS, CDR2 FQNEAQ. The CDR3 is 13 residues long. The V end was cut by 0 bases, the J end by 7 bases, with 7 bases between. The CDR3 coding sequence is TGTGCCAGCAGCTTAGCCACGCGGCAGCCCCAGCATTTT. Protein product: CASSLATRQPQHF.

There are many counts of this clonotype. The chain uses TRBV5-6 and TRBJ2-7; D not certain. The CDR3 covers 15 residues. In germline, CDR1 is SGHDT, CDR2 YYEEEE. V was shortened by 4 bases and J by 2 bases, with 16 bases between the two germline ends. The CDR3 bases are TGTGCCAGCAGCGAGACGTCTCGGCGGACCTACGAGCAGTACTTC. It is translated as CASSETSRRTYEQYF. The entire variable domain, with the rest obtained from reference TRBV5-6 and TRBJ2-7, is as follows: DAGVTQSPTHLIKTRGQQVTLRCSPKSGHDTVSWYQQALGQGPQFIFQYYEEEERQRGNFPDRFSGHQFPNYSSELNVNALLLGDSALYLCASSETSRRTYEQYFGPGTRLTVT.

This clonotype was seen at least ten times. J is TRBJ2-7 and V is TRBV28, with a weak D call TRBD1 (6 bases). The V gene's germline CDR1 is MDHEN and CDR2 SYDVKM. The length of the CDR3 is 16 residues. V shed 6 bases and J shed 1 base, with 19 bases lying between them. CDR3 amino acids: CASSSPFRDKSYEQYF. The CDR3 region has the DNA TGTGCCAGCAGCTCACCGTTTCGGGACAAATCCTACGAGCAGTACTTC.

Of note for this clonotype: A junction boundary mismatches the germline segment, possibly from a read error. This chain uses TRBV12-3 or TRBV12-4 with TRBJ1-5, with a tentative D call TRBD1 (6 bases). The CDR3 sequence is 16 residues long. For the CDR3, the DNA is TGTGCCAGCAGCCCCTCGAACAGGGTCAGCAATCAGCCTCAGCATTTT. This codes for CASSPSNRVSNQPQHF.

Many counts were recorded for this clonotype. The chain has TRBV7-9 and TRBJ2-2; TRBD2 matches 7 bases. Trimming cost V 8 bases and J 10 bases; bases outside gene matches: 10. This CDR3 has 13 residues. Per the germline V gene, CDR1 is SEHNR and CDR2 is FQNEAQ (reference sequence). The CDR3 bases are TGTGCCAGCTTTAGGGAGGGCCTGAAGGAGCTGTTTTTT. Its protein is CASFREGLKELFF.

The CDR3, as DNA: TGTGCCTGGAGTGCACCCAGGACCTCTGGGGCCAACGTCCTGACTTTC. It is translated as CAWSAPRTSGANVLTF. The V gene is TRBV30, the J gene TRBJ2-6; no clear D gene. Germline CDR1 GTSNPN, CDR2 SVGIG (reference sequence). The CDR3 consists of 16 residues. Trimming removed 1 base from V and 0 bases from J, with 10 bases in between.

This clonotype was counted once. A read error may produce the germline difference seen at one junction end. The V gene is TRBV20-1, the J gene TRBJ2-2; tentative D call: TRBD2 (5 bases). CDR1 DFQATT and CDR2 SNEGSKA come from the germline V gene (reference sequence). CDR3 length: 14 residues. For the CDR3, the DNA is TGCAGTGCTAGAGAAATAGCGAAGTACCGGGATCTGTTTTTT. Its protein is CSAREIAKYRDLFF.

This clonotype was counted a few times. The chain links TRBV19 to TRBJ2-4; 9 nucleotides agree with TRBD2. The CDR3 spans 16 residues. The germline V gene has CDR1 LNHDA and CDR2 SQIVND (reference sequence). J was trimmed by 5 bases and V by 5 bases; bases with no gene match: 10. The CDR3 protein is CASSSQRGANQNIQYF. The CDR3 coding sequence is TGTGCCAGTAGTTCACAGCGGGGGGCCAACCAAAACATTCAGTACTTC.

There are many counts of this clonotype. The V gene is TRBV2, the J gene TRBJ2-7; D is ambiguous. Trimming took off 11 bases at V and 0 bases at J, with 14 bases between the two ends. This CDR3 is 13 amino acids long. Germline CDR1 and CDR2: SNHLY and FYNNEI. CDR3 bases: TGTGCCGACCTTCCCCTCAGCTCCTACGAGCAGTACTTC. Protein: CADLPLSSYEQYF.

This chain connects TRBV7-8 to TRBJ2-5; 9 bases fit TRBD2. Unmatched junction bases numbered 6, after V lost 0 bases and J lost 7 bases. Germline V CDR1 and CDR2: SGHVS, FQNEAQ. The CDR3 runs to 15 residues. CDR3 in amino acids: CASSLAAGAGGTQYF. The CDR3 DNA is TGTGCCAGCAGCTTAGCGGCGGGAGCGGGGGGGACCCAGTACTTC. Using reference TRBV7-8 and TRBJ2-5 for the parts outside the CDR3, the full variable domain is GAGVSQSPRYKVAKRGQDVALRCDPISGHVSLFWYQQALGQGPEFLTYFQNEAQLDKSGLPSDRFFAERPEGSVSTLKIQRTQQEDSAVYLCASSLAAGAGGTQYFGPGTRLLVL.